The 30 T cell receptor beta chains below come from one sample, sequenced in a study of cytomegalovirus exposure and HLA in healthy donors. Profiling relied on immunoSEQ multiplex PCR, and the TCRdb table lists in-frame clones only, not all of them. The sample lists 150,000 to 160,000 clones, around nine tenths occurring once. Sequencing was carried out using PBMCs. These receptors originate from a man in his late teens or twenties in good health and CMV-seropositive.

This clone was counted a single time. The V gene is TRBV7-9, the J gene TRBJ2-5; 12 bases align to TRBD1. The CDR3 covers 16 residues. Germline-derived CDR1 and CDR2 are SEHNR and FQNEAQ (reference sequence). The trim removed 5 bases at V and 5 bases at J, leaving 9 bases unmatched. Here the CDR3 reads CASSKPRDRGLETQYF. CDR3 nucleotides: TGTGCCAGCAGCAAACCCCGGGACAGGGGGCTGGAGACCCAGTACTTC.

V usage is TRBV6-5 and J usage is TRBJ1-1; D is ambiguous. The germline V gene has CDR1 MNHEY and CDR2 SVGAGI. V lost 11 bases, J lost 3 bases, and 7 bases lay in between. The CDR3 sequence is 10 residues long. The chain's CDR3 is CAGGYTEAFF. The CDR3 bases are TGTGCCGGAGGGTACACTGAAGCTTTCTTT.

There are a few counts of this clone. The J gene is TRBJ1-2, the V gene TRBV9; no reliable D call. The CDR3 runs to 13 residues. Looked up from germline, CDR1 is SGDLS and CDR2 is YYNGEE. Trimming removed 5 bases from V and 2 bases from J, with 10 bases in between. CDR3 sequence reads: CASRHTVNYGYTF. The CDR3 coding sequence is TGTGCCAGCAGGCATACAGTGAACTATGGCTACACCTTC.

The chain couples TRBV7-9 to TRBJ2-7, with D perhaps TRBD1 (5 bases). Trimming stripped 2 bases from V and 13 bases from J, with 18 bases between. This CDR3 spans 13 amino acids. Germline CDR1 reads SEHNR; CDR2 reads FQNEAQ (reference sequence). CDR3 DNA sequence: TGTGCCAGCAGCTTAATCCCCGACAAAGGGGTCTACTTC. Encoded protein: CASSLIPDKGVYF.

The chain couples TRBV7-9 to TRBJ1-3, with D uncertain. The CDR3 loop spans 15 amino acids. Germline V gene sequence: CDR1 SEHNR, CDR2 FQNEAQ (reference sequence). V gave up 5 bases and J gave up 0 bases, with 11 bases separating them. The CDR3 spells CASSQTPSSGNTIYF. DNA for the CDR3: TGTGCCAGCAGCCAGACACCCAGCTCTGGAAACACCATATATTTT.

The rearrangement uses TRBV15 and TRBJ2-7, with TRBD1 identical over 9 bases. J lost 3 bases, V lost 3 bases, and 6 bases had no gene match. The CDR3 has 15 amino acids. Germline values: CDR1 LNHNV, CDR2 YYDKDF (reference sequence). CDR3 DNA sequence: TGTGCCACCAGCAGGGGGGGACAGGGTCACTACGAGCAGTACTTC. Encoded protein: CATSRGGQGHYEQYF.

V is TRBV7-7 and J is TRBJ2-5, with 12 bases that match TRBD2. Trimming removed 0 bases from V and 2 bases from J; junction bases left unmatched: 1. The CDR3 contains 16 residues. Per the germline V gene, CDR1 is SSHAT and CDR2 is FNYEAQ (reference sequence). The CDR3 sequence is CASSLALAGGQETQYF. DNA of the CDR3: TGTGCCAGCAGCTTAGCGCTAGCGGGGGGGCAAGAGACCCAGTACTTC.

The chain couples TRBV5-4 to TRBJ2-5; D remains ambiguous. Germline values: CDR1 SGHNT, CDR2 YYREEE (reference sequence). CDR3 size: 13 residues. V shed 4 bases and J shed 0 bases, with 7 bases lying between them. Written as DNA, the CDR3 is TGTGCCAGCAGCAACCAGTACCAAGAGACCCAGTACTTC. Its protein product is CASSNQYQETQYF.

The J gene is TRBJ2-1, the V gene TRBV7-6; possibly TRBD2 for D (6 bases). The germline V and J ends were trimmed by 5 bases and 6 bases, with 20 bases remaining between them. The CDR3 spans 16 residues. The germline V gene has CDR1 SGHVS and CDR2 FNYEAQ. In nucleotides, the CDR3 is TGTGCCAGCAGCAGCTACGGGACTCCGGAGAGCAATGAGCAGTTCTTC. Translated: CASSSYGTPESNEQFF.

The rearrangement uses TRBV7-9 and TRBJ2-7; D uncertain. Germline loops: CDR1 SEHNR, CDR2 FQNEAQ (reference sequence). Trimming cost V 1 base and J 5 bases, with 9 bases left between them. CDR3 length: 13 residues. The CDR3, as DNA: TGTGCCAGCAGCTTAGGCCCCTTAGACGAGCAGTACTTC. It codes for CASSLGPLDEQYF.

The rearrangement joins TRBV6-5 to TRBJ1-2; D might be TRBD1 (5 bases). The CDR3 is 13 residues long. Germline loops: CDR1 MNHEY, CDR2 SVGAGI. V was shortened by 7 bases and J by 3 bases, with 12 bases between the two germline ends. Written as DNA, the CDR3 is TGTGCCAGCACCTTATCAGGGTACTATGGCTACACCTTC. Its protein product is CASTLSGYYGYTF.

The V gene is TRBV11-2, the J gene TRBJ2-7; no clear D gene. Germline CDR1 is SGHAT and CDR2 is FQNNGV. The CDR3 extends over 13 amino acids. The ends were cut back, 5 bases at V and 1 base at J, with 9 bases in the middle. The DNA for the CDR3 is TGTGCCAGCAGCGTCACATCATCCTACGAGCAGTACTTC. Translation: CASSVTSSYEQYF.

The chain recombines TRBV18 with TRBJ2-1; 7 bases fit TRBD2. CDR1 and CDR2 from the germline V gene are KGHSH and LQKENI. V lost 3 bases, J lost 0 bases, and 5 bases stayed unmatched. The CDR3 length is 16 residues. CDR3 sequence (DNA): TGTGCCAGCTCACCTCTAGCGGCAAGCTCCTACAATGAGCAGTTCTTC. Its protein product is CASSPLAASSYNEQFF.

This chain links TRBV6-5 with TRBJ1-2, with 8 bases identical to TRBD1. V gave up 7 bases and J gave up 2 bases; unmatched junction bases: 3. CDR1 is MNHEY and CDR2 is SVGAGI in the germline V gene. This CDR3 is 13 amino acids long. Here the CDR3 reads CASTRQGNYGYTF. Written as DNA, the CDR3 is TGTGCCAGCACTAGACAGGGGAACTATGGCTACACCTTC.

V gene TRBV25-1 combines with J gene TRBJ2-4, with 9 bases fitting TRBD2. The ends lost 1 base at V and 7 bases at J; junction bases unmatched: 8. CDR1 and CDR2 from the germline V gene are MGHDK and SYGVNS. The CDR3 has 16 amino acids. CDR3 in amino acids: CASSEFGASGANIQYF. CDR3 sequence (DNA): TGTGCCAGCAGTGAATTTGGTGCTAGCGGGGCGAACATTCAGTACTTC.

V and J are TRBV7-2 and TRBJ1-1, with D perhaps matching TRBD1 (6 bases). This CDR3 spans 15 amino acids. Between the trimmed V and J ends, which lost 1 base and 0 bases, there was a span of 9 bases. Germline V gene lookup returns CDR1 SGHTA and CDR2 FQGNSA. DNA of the CDR3: TGTGCCAGCAGCTTAGGTCAGGGGATGAACACTGAAGCTTTCTTT. Its translation: CASSLGQGMNTEAFF.

The V and J genes are TRBV7-2 and TRBJ1-5; 8 nucleotides line up with TRBD1. The CDR3 contains 15 residues. Losses at the gene ends were 5 bases for V and 9 bases for J; bases not matched to a gene: 12. From germline, CDR1 is SGHTA and CDR2 FQGNSA. The CDR3, as DNA: TGTGCCAGCAGCATGGACAGGGTGGGTCGGGGGCCCCAGCATTTT. This gives the protein CASSMDRVGRGPQHF.

V gene TRBV7-2 combines with J gene TRBJ2-7, with TRBD2 as a possible D gene (5 bases). CDR3 length equals 15 residues. V lost 1 base and J 1 base, leaving 11 bases between the germline ends. Germline lookup yields CDR1 SGHTA and CDR2 FQGNSA. The DNA for the CDR3 is TGTGCCAGCAGCTTAGTGGAAGGGAGTTCCTACGAGCAGTACTTC. Protein product: CASSLVEGSSYEQYF.

V is TRBV7-2 and J is TRBJ2-7, with D possibly TRBD2 on 6 matching bases. Germline values: CDR1 SGHTA, CDR2 FQGNSA. V was clipped by 5 bases and J by 3 bases, with 14 bases between them. The CDR3 extends over 14 amino acids. The CDR3 bases are TGTGCCAGCAGCCTTGAGGGGCGGGACTACGAGCAGTACTTC. As protein: CASSLEGRDYEQYF.

A remark on this clone: A much larger clone lies one base from this, so it may be a read error. The rearrangement joins TRBV7-8 to TRBJ1-1; 9 positions match TRBD1. The CDR3 totals 14 residues. The junction had 0 bases not matched to a gene; V was cut back by 3 bases and J by 1 base. CDR1 and CDR2 from the germline V gene are SGHVS and FQNEAQ. In DNA, the CDR3 is TGTGCCAGCAGCTTGGGACAGGGGAACACTGAAGCTTTCTTT. It codes for CASSLGQGNTEAFF.

This chain uses TRBV30 with TRBJ1-1; TRBD1 is a possible D gene (5 bases). Germline V gene sequence: CDR1 GTSNPN, CDR2 SVGIG (reference sequence). This CDR3 spans 14 amino acids. The V end lost 4 bases, the J end lost 1 base, and 13 bases lay between the germline ends. The CDR3 here is CAWTRDRQNTEAFF. As DNA, the CDR3 is TGTGCCTGGACCCGCGACAGACAGAACACTGAAGCTTTCTTT. The variable domain in full, completed from reference TRBV30 and TRBJ1-1, reads SQTIHQWPATLVQPVGSPLSLECTVEGTSNPNLYWYRQAAGRGLQLLFYSVGIGQISSEVPQNLSASRPQDRQFILSSKKLLLSDSGFYLCAWTRDRQNTEAFFGQGTRLTVV.

The V gene is TRBV7-2, the J gene TRBJ1-1; no clear D gene. CDR1 is SGHTA and CDR2 is FQGNSA in the germline V gene. The CDR3 is 13 amino acids. The germline V and J ends were trimmed by 4 bases and 8 bases, with 14 bases remaining between them. The CDR3, as DNA: TGTGCCAGCAGCTCCCAACGGGAGGCGGAAGCTTTCTTT. It codes for CASSSQREAEAFF.

The chain employs TRBV29-1 and TRBJ2-4; 9 bases are a match to TRBD1. CDR1 and CDR2 from the germline V gene are SQVTM and ANQGSEA. The CDR3 is made up of 14 amino acids. J gave up 0 bases and V 6 bases, and 3 bases lay outside the gene matches. The CDR3 nucleotides are TGCAGCGTACTGGGACAGGGAGCCAAAAACATTCAGTACTTC. It is translated as CSVLGQGAKNIQYF.

The chain uses TRBV5-1 and TRBJ2-1; TRBD2 aligns across 11 bases. The germline CDR1 and CDR2 sequences are SGHRS and YFSETQ. The CDR3 has 16 residues. The trim removed 1 base at V and 10 bases at J, leaving 10 bases unmatched. CDR3 region: CASSLSGTSGYGEQFF. DNA of the CDR3: TGCGCCAGCAGCTTGTCTGGGACTAGCGGTTACGGGGAGCAGTTCTTC.

The chain is built from TRBV7-9 and TRBJ2-7; tentatively, D is TRBD1 (6 bases). This CDR3 is 12 amino acids long. The V and J ends lost 1 base and 12 bases respectively, with 13 bases between them. The germline V gene encodes CDR1 SEHNR and CDR2 FQNEAQ (reference sequence). The CDR3 sequence is CASSLVKGDPYF. In DNA form, the CDR3 reads TGTGCCAGCAGCTTAGTCAAGGGGGACCCGTACTTC.

This chain connects TRBV4-1 to TRBJ2-7; 9 nucleotides line up with TRBD2. Germline V lookup: CDR1 MGHRA, CDR2 YSYEKL. The CDR3 has 15 amino acids. V was pared by 4 bases and J by 7 bases, with 11 bases of the junction left unmatched. The CDR3 protein is CASSPSGAQGGEQYF. The CDR3 nucleotides are TGCGCCAGCAGCCCTAGCGGGGCCCAGGGGGGAGAGCAGTACTTC.

This rearrangement joins TRBV11-2 to TRBJ2-5; D might be TRBD2 (6 bases). CDR1 is SGHAT, CDR2 FQNNGV, per germline. V lost 4 bases to trimming and J lost 5 bases, with 14 bases between them. The CDR3 totals 14 residues. Written as DNA, the CDR3 is TGTGCCAGCAGCTCCGGGAGAGGCTGGGAGACCCAGTACTTC. Its translation: CASSSGRGWETQYF.

This clone was seen just once. The chain joins TRBV11-2 to TRBJ1-4; D is undetermined. The length of the CDR3 is 13 residues. V lost 4 bases and J lost 7, with 10 bases in between. Looked up from germline, CDR1 is SGHAT and CDR2 is FQNNGV. The CDR3 sequence: CASSSQPLEKLFF. DNA for the CDR3: TGTGCCAGCAGCTCACAGCCCCTTGAAAAACTGTTTTTT. The variable domain in full, with the rest retrieved from reference TRBV11-2 and TRBJ1-4, is EAGVAQSPRYKIIEKRQSVAFWCNPISGHATLYWYQQILGQGPKLLIQFQNNGVVDDSQLPKDRFSAERLKGVDSTLKIQPAKLEDSAVYLCASSSQPLEKLFFGSGTQLSVL.

This chain uses TRBV15 with TRBJ1-5; D might be TRBD1 (5 bases). This CDR3 is built from 16 residues. V lost 6 bases to trimming and J lost 2 bases, with 17 bases between them. Germline CDR1 LNHNV, CDR2 YYDKDF (reference sequence). The CDR3 nucleotides read TGTGCCACCAGAGGGGAACAGACGAAGGGCAATCAGCCCCAGCATTTT. As protein: CATRGEQTKGNQPQHF.

This chain connects TRBV18 to TRBJ2-1; 11 bases agree with TRBD1. The CDR3 runs 16 residues. Germline lookup yields CDR1 KGHSH and CDR2 LQKENI. J lost 8 bases, V lost 6 bases, and 12 bases had no gene match. The CDR3 loop is CASSPRTGGGGYEQFF. The DNA for the CDR3 is TGTGCCAGCTCGCCCCGGACAGGGGGCGGGGGCTATGAGCAGTTCTTC.